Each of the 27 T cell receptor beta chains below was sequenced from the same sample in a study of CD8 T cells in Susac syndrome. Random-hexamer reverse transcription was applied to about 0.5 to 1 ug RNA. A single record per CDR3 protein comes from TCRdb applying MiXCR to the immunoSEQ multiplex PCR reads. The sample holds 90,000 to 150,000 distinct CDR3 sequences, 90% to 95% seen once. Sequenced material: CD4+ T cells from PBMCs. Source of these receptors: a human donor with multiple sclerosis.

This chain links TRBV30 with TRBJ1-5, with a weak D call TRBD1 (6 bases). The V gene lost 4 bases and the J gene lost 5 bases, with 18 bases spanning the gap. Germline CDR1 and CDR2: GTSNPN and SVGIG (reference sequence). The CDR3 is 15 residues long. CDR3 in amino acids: CAWNKGPSGDQPQHF. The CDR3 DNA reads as TGTGCCTGGAATAAGGGGCCATCAGGGGATCAGCCCCAGCATTTT.

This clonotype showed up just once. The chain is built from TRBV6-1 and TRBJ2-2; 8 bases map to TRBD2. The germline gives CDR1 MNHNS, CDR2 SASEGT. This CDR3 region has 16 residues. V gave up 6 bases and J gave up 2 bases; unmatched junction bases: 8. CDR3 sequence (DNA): TGTGCCAGCAGCCACCGGGGGGGCAGAAACACCGGGGAGCTGTTTTTT. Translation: CASSHRGGRNTGELFF.

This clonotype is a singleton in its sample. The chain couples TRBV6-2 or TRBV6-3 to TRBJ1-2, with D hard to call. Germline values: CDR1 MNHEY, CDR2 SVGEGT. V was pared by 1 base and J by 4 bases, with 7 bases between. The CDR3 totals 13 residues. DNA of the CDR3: TGTGCCAGCAGTTACTACAGCTTCTATGGCTACACCTTC. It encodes CASSYYSFYGYTF.

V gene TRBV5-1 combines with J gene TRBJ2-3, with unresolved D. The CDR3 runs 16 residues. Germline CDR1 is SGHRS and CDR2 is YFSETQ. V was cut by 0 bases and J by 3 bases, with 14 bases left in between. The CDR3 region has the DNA TGCGCCAGCAGCTTGGCCACCGACGGTTTAACAGATACGCAGTATTTT. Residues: CASSLATDGLTDTQYF.

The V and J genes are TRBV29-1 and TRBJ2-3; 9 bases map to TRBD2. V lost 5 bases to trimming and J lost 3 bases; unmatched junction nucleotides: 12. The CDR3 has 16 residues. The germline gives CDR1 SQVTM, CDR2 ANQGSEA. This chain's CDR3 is CSVPWGSGGWTDTQYF. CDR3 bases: TGCAGCGTTCCCTGGGGTAGCGGGGGTTGGACAGATACGCAGTATTTT.

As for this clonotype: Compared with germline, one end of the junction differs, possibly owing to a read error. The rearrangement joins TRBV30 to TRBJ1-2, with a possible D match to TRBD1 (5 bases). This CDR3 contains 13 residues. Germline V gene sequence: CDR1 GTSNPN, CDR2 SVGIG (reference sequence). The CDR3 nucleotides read TGTGTCTGGAGTAGGGGCAGGGACTATGGCTACACCTTC. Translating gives CVWSRGRDYGYTF.

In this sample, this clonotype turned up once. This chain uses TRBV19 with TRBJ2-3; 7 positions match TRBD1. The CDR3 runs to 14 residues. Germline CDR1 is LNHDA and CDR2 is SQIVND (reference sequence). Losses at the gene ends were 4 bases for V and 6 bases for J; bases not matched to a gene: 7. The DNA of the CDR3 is TGTGCCAGTAGTACCGCCTCCAGGGGGGATACGCAGTATTTT. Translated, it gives CASSTASRGDTQYF.

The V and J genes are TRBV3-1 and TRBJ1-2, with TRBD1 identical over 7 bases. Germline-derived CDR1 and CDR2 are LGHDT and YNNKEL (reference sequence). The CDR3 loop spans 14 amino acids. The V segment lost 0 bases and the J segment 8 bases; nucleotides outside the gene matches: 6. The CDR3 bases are TGTGCCAGCAGCCAAGATCCACAGGGGCCGGGCTACACCTTC. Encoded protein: CASSQDPQGPGYTF.

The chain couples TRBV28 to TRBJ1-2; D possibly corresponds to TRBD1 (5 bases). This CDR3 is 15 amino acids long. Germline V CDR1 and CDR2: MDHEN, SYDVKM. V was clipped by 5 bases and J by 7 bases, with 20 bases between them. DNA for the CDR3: TGTGCCAGCAGTATGGGGGGGGTACGGATGGCTGGCTACACCTTC. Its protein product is CASSMGGVRMAGYTF.

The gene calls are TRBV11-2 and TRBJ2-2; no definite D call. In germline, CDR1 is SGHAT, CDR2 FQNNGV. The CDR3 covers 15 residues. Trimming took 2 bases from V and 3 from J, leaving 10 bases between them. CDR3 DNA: TGTGCCAGCAGCTTATTGGTAGCAGACACCGGGGAGCTGTTTTTT. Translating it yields CASSLLVADTGELFF. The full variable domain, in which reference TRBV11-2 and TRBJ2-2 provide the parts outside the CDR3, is EAGVAQSPRYKIIEKRQSVAFWCNPISGHATLYWYQQILGQGPKLLIQFQNNGVVDDSQLPKDRFSAERLKGVDSTLKIQPAKLEDSAVYLCASSLLVADTGELFFGEGSRLTVL.

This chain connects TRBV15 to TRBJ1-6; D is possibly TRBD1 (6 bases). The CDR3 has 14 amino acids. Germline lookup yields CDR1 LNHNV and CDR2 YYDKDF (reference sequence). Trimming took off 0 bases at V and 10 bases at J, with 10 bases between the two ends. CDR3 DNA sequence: TGTGCCACCAGCAGAGATCCAGGGGTCTCACCCCTCCACTTT. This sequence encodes CATSRDPGVSPLHF.

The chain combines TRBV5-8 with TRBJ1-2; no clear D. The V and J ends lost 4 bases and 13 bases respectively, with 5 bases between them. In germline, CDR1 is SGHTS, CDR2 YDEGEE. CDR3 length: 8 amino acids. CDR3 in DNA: TGTGCCAGCAGCCCCCTCACCTTC. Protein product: CASSPLTF.

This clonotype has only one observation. The CDR3, as DNA: TGCGCCAGCAGCTTGGCCCAAGAGACCCAGTACTTC. Translated: CASSLAQETQYF. V is TRBV5-1 and J is TRBJ2-5; D gene unclear. CDR3 length: 12 residues. Germline V gene data show CDR1 as SGHRS and CDR2 as YFSETQ. V lost 0 bases, J lost 1 base, and 1 base lay in between.

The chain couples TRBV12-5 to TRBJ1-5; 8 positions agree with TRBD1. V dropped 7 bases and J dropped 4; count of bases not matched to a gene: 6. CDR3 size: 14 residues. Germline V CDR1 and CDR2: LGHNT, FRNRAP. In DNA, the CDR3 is TGTGCTAGTGCCTTGACAGGGGAAAATCAGCCCCAGCATTTT. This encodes CASALTGENQPQHF.

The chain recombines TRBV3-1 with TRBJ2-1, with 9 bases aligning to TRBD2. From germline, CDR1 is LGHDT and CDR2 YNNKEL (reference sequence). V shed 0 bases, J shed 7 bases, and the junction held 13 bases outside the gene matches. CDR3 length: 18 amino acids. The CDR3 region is CASSQDPAGGPARNEQFF. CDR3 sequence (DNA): TGTGCCAGCAGCCAAGATCCAGCGGGGGGTCCCGCTAGGAATGAGCAGTTCTTC.

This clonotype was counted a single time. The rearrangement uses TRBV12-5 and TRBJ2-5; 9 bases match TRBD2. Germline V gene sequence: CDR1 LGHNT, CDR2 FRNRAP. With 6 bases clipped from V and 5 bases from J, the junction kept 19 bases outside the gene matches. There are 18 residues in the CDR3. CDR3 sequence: CASGSTRGLAGSGETQYF. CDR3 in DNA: TGTGCTAGTGGCTCGACCCGGGGGCTAGCGGGGTCGGGGGAGACCCAGTACTTC.

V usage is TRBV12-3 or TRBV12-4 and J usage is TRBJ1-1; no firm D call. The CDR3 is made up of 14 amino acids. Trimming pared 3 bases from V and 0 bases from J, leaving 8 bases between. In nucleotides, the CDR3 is TGTGCCAGCAGTTTCGCCCAGATGAACACTGAAGCTTTCTTT. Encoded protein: CASSFAQMNTEAFF.

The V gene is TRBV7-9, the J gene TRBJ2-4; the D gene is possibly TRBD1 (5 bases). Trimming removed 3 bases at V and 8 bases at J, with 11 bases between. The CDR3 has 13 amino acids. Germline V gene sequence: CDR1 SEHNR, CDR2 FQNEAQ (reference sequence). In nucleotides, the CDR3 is TGTGCCAGCAGCTTGGAAGGGGCCGACATTCAGTACTTC. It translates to CASSLEGADIQYF.

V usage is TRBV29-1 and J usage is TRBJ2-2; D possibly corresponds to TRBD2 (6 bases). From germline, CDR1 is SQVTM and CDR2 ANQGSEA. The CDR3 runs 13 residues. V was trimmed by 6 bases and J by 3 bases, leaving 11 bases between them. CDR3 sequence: CSVAGTYTGELFF. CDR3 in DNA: TGCAGCGTGGCGGGGACTTACACCGGGGAGCTGTTTTTT.

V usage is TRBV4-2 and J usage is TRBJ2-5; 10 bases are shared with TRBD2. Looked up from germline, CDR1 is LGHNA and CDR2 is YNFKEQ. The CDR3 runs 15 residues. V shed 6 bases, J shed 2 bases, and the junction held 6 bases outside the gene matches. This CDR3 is CASSSLAGVQETQYF. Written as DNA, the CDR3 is TGTGCCAGCAGTTCTCTAGCGGGGGTACAAGAGACCCAGTACTTC.

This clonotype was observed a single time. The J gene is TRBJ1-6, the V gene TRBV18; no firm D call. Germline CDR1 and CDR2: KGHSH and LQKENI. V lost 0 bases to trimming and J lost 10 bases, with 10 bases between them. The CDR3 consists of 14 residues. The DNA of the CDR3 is TGTGCCAGCTCACCACCGAGGGTAGGGTCACCCCTCCACTTT. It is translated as CASSPPRVGSPLHF. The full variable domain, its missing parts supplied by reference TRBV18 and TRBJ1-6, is NAGVMQNPRHLVRRRGQEARLRCSPMKGHSHVYWYRQLPEEGLKFMVYLQKENIIDESGMPKERFSAEFPKEGPSILRIQQVVRGDSAAYFCASSPPRVGSPLHFGNGTRLTVT.

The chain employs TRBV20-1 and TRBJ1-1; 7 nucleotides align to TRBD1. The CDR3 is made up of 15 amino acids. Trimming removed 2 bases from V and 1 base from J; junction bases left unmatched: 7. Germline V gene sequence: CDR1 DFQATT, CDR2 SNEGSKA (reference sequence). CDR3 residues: CSARKRGLRNTEAFF. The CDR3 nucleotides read TGCAGTGCTAGAAAGAGGGGGCTAAGGAACACTGAAGCTTTCTTT.

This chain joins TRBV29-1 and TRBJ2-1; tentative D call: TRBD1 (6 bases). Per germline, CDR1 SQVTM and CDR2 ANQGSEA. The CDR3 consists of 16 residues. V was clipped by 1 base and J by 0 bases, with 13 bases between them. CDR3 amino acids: CSVEARGRGSYNEQFF. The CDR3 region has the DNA TGCAGCGTTGAAGCCAGGGGCAGAGGCTCCTACAATGAGCAGTTCTTC.

Written as DNA, the CDR3 is TGTGCCAGCAGTTCTTCTTCGGGACAGGGGGTGGGTGGCTACACCTTC. Translating it yields CASSSSSGQGVGGYTF. V usage is TRBV12-3 or TRBV12-4 and J usage is TRBJ1-2; 11 nucleotides align to TRBD1. CDR3 length: 16 amino acids. Trimming at V came to 4 bases and at J to 7 bases, leaving 11 bases not matched to a gene.

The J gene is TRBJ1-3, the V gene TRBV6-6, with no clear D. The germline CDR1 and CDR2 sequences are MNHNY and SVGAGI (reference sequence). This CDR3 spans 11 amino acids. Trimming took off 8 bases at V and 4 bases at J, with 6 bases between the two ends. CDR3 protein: CASLEGNTIYF. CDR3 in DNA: TGTGCCAGCTTAGAAGGAAACACCATATATTTT.

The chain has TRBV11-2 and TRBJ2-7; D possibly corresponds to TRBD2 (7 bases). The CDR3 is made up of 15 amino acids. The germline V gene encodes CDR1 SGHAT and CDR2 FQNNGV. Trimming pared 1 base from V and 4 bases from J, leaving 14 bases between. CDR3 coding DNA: TGTGCCAGCAGCTTAGGCGGGGGCATTCAGTACGAGCAGTACTTC. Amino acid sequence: CASSLGGGIQYEQYF.

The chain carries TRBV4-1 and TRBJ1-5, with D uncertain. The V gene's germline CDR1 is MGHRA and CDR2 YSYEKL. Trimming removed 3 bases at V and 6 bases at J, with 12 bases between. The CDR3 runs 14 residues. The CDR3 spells CASSQTGEGQPQHF. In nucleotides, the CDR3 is TGCGCCAGCAGCCAGACGGGTGAAGGTCAGCCCCAGCATTTT.